Each of the 5 T cell receptor beta chains below was sequenced from the same sample in a study of T-cell reconstitution after alpha-beta-depleted transplantation in children. A library of TCRbeta sequences, prepared with unique molecular identifiers, was generated. From the PCR reads, TCRdb called clonotypes with MiXCR, one entry per CDR3 protein. The sample carries 600,000 to 700,000 distinct CDR3 sequences, under 15% recorded once. The source material was PBMCs, sampled before TCRalphabeta/CD19-depleted stem cell transplant. All receptors come from a girl aged 2 to 10 with congenital amegakaryocytic thrombocytopenia, due to receive a stem cell transplant.

The CDR3 loop reads CASSFLRDSSTDTQYF. CDR3 sequence (DNA): TGTGCCAGCAGTTTCCTCCGGGACTCGAGCACAGATACGCAGTATTTT. V gene TRBV27 combines with J gene TRBJ2-3; D may be TRBD2 (6 bases). Looked up from germline, CDR1 is MNHEY and CDR2 is SMNVEV (reference sequence). V lost 3 bases and J lost 0, with 13 bases in between. The CDR3 covers 16 residues.

This clonotype was detected only a few times. The rearrangement uses TRBV15 and TRBJ2-3; 13 nucleotides line up with TRBD2. Unmatched junction bases numbered 6, after V lost 1 base and J lost 5 bases. Per the germline V gene, CDR1 is LNHNV and CDR2 is YYDKDF (reference sequence). This CDR3 has 17 residues. CDR3 in DNA: TGTGCCACCAGCAGAGCAGGACTAGCGGGAGACGGAGATACGCAGTATTTT. As protein: CATSRAGLAGDGDTQYF. The full variable domain, its missing parts supplied by reference TRBV15 and TRBJ2-3, is DAMVIQNPRYQVTQFGKPVTLSCSQTLNHNVMYWYQQKSSQAPKLLFHYYDKDFNNEADTPDNFQSRRPNTSFCFLDIRSPGLGDTAMYLCATSRAGLAGDGDTQYFGPGTRLTVL.

This clonotype was counted between two and nine times. The chain couples TRBV9 to TRBJ2-7, with D maybe TRBD1 (5 bases). CDR1 SGDLS and CDR2 YYNGEE come from the germline V gene. Trimming took off 1 base at V and 3 bases at J, with 17 bases between the two ends. The CDR3 length is 16 residues. This CDR3 reads CASSVKGAEPLYEQYF. For the CDR3, the DNA is TGTGCCAGCAGCGTAAAAGGGGCCGAACCCCTCTACGAGCAGTACTTC.

This clonotype was recorded many times. V is TRBV18 and J is TRBJ2-2, with D maybe TRBD1 (5 bases). V lost 5 bases and J lost 3, with 13 bases in between. Germline V gene lookup returns CDR1 KGHSH and CDR2 LQKENI. The CDR3 runs 15 residues. CDR3 region: CASSSRAIDTGELFF. The CDR3 DNA reads as TGTGCCAGCTCATCCAGGGCGATTGACACCGGGGAGCTGTTTTTT.

This chain joins TRBV12-3 or TRBV12-4 and TRBJ2-1; D uncertain. This CDR3 region has 13 residues. V lost 5 bases and J lost 4, with 9 bases in between. As DNA, the CDR3 is TGTGCCAGCAGTCCCGACACTTACAATGAGCAGTTCTTC. Encoded protein: CASSPDTYNEQFF.